The source of this T cell receptor beta chain is a study of T-cell memory formation after mild COVID-19. This clonotype has at least ten counts. This CDR3 contains 15 residues. CDR1 is SGHRS and CDR2 is YFSETQ in the germline V gene. Trimming cost V 5 bases and J 1 base; bases outside gene matches: 7. TCRdb called the 5' RACE reads again in MiXCR, with one record for every CDR3 protein. Here the sample spans 100,000 to 150,000 distinct CDR3 sequences, 5% to 6.5% being singletons. The specimen sequenced was PBMCs or a T cell subset sorted from them (not recorded which). The V and J genes are TRBV5-1 and TRBJ2-3, with TRBD1 matching 7 bases. This sequence was found in an adult woman who had mild COVID-19 (a few samples of this study predate the infection). Cell type and time point are not known. CDR3 residues: CASSTGTDRTDTQYF. In DNA form, the CDR3 reads TGCGCCAGCAGTACCGGGACAGACCGCACAGATACGCAGTATTTT.